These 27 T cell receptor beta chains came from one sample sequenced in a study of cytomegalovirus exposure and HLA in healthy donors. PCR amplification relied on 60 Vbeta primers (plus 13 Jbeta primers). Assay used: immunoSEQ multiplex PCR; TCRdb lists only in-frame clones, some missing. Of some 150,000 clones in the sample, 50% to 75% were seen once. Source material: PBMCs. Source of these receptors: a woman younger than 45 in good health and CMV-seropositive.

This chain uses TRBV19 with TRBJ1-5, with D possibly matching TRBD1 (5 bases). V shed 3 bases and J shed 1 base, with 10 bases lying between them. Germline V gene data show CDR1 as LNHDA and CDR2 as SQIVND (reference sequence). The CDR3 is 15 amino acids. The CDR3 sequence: CASSIGGMSNQPQHF. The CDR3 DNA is TGTGCCAGTAGTATTGGGGGGATGAGCAATCAGCCCCAGCATTTT.

The CDR3 nucleotides read TGTGCCAGCAGCTCTAGACTAGCGGGAGAAGGCACAGATACGCAGTATTTT. Amino acids: CASSSRLAGEGTDTQYF. This chain uses TRBV7-6 with TRBJ2-3; 12 bases map to TRBD2. Germline trimming cut 4 bases from V and 1 base from J; bases unmatched to any gene: 6. This CDR3 spans 17 amino acids. Germline V gene sequence: CDR1 SGHVS, CDR2 FNYEAQ.

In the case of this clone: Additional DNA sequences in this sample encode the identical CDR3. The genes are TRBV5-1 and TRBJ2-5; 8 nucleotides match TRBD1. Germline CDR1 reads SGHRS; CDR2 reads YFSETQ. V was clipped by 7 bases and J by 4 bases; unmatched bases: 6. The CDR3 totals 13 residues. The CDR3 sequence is CASSGQGGETQYF. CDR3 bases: TGCGCCAGCTCCGGACAGGGAGGAGAGACCCAGTACTTC.

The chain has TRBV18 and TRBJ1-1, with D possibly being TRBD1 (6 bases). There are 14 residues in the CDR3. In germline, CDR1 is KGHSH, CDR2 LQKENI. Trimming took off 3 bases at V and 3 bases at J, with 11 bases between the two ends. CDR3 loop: CASSPAGADTEAFF. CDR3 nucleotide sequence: TGTGCCAGCTCACCGGCGGGGGCGGACACTGAAGCTTTCTTT.

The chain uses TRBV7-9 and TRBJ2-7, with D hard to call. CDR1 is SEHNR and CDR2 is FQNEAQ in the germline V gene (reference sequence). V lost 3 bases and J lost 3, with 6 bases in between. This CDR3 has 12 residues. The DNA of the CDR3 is TGTGCCAGCAGCTTCCAGATCTACGAGCAGTACTTC. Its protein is CASSFQIYEQYF.

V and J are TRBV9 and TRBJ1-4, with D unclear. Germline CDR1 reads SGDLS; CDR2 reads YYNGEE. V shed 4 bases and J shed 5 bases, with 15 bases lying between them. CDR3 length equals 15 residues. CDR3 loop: CASSTQIAKNEKLFF. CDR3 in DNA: TGTGCCAGCAGCACACAGATCGCAAAGAATGAAAAACTGTTTTTT.

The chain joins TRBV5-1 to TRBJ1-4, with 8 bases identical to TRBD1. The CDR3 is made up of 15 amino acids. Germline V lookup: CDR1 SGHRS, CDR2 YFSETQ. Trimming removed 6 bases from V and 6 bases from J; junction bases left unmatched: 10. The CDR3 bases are TGCGCCAGCAACAGACAGGGGAGTGGGGATGAAAAACTGTTTTTT. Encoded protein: CASNRQGSGDEKLFF.

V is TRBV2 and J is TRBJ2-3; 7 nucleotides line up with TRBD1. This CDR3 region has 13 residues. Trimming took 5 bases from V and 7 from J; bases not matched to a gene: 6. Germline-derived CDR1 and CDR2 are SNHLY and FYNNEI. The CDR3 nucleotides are TGTGCCAGCAGTCGGGACAGCCGTAATACGCAGTATTTT. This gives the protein CASSRDSRNTQYF.

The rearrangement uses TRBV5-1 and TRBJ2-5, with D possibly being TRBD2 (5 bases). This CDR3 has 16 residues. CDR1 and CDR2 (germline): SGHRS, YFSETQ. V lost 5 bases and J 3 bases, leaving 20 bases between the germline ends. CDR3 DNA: TGCGCCAGCAGACGAGGTGTCACGAGGGAAAAAGAGACCCAGTACTTC. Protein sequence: CASRRGVTREKETQYF.

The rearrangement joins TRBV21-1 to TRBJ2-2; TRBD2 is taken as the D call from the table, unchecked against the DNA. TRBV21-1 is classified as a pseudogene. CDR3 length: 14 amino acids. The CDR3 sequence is CASSRLAPHGELFF. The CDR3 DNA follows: TGTGCCAGCAGCAGGCTAGCACCCCACGGGGAGCTGTTTTTT.

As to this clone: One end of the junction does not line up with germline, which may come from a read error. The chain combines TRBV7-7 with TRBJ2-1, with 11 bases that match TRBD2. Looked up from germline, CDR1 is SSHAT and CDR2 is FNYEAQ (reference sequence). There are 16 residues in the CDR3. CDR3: CASSSVIAGGRNEQFF. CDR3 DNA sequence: TGTGCTAGCAGCTCAGTCATAGCGGGGGGGCGCAATGAGCAGTTCTTC.

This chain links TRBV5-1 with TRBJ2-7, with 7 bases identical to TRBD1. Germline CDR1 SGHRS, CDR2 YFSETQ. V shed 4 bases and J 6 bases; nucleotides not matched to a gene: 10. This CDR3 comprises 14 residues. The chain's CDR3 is CASSLPTGRGEQYF. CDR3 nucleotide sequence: TGCGCCAGCAGCCTCCCGACAGGGAGAGGCGAGCAGTACTTC. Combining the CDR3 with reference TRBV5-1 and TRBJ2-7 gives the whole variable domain KAGVTQTPRYLIKTRGQQVTLSCSPISGHRSVSWYQQTPGQGLQFLFEYFSETQRNKGNFPGRFSGRQFSNSRSEMNVSTLELGDSALYLCASSLPTGRGEQYFGPGTRLTVT.

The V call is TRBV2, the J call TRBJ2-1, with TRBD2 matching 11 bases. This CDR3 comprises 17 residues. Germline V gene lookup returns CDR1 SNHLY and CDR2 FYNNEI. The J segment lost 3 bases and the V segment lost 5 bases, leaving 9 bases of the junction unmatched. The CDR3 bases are TGTGCCAGCAGTTCTACGGGACTAGCGGAGGACTACAATGAGCAGTTCTTC. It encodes CASSSTGLAEDYNEQFF.

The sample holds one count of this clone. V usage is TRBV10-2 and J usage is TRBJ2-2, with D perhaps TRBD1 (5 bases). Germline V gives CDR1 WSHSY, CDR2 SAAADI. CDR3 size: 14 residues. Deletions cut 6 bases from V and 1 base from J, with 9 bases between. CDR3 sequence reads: CASRDQGNTGELFF. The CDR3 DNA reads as TGCGCCAGCAGGGACCAGGGGAACACCGGGGAGCTGTTTTTT.

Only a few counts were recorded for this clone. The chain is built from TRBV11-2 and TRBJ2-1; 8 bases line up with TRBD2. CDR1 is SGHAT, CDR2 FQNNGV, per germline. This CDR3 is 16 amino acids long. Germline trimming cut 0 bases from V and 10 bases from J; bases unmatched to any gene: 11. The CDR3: CASSLERLAGRGEQFF. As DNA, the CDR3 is TGTGCCAGCAGCTTAGAGCGGCTAGCGGGCCGTGGGGAGCAGTTCTTC.

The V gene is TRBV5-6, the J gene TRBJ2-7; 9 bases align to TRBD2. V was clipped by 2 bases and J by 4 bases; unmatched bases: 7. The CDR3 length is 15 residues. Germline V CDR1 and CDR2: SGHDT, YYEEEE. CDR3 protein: CASSFLSGGSYEQYF. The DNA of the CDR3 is TGTGCCAGCAGCTTCCTGAGCGGGGGGTCTTACGAGCAGTACTTC.

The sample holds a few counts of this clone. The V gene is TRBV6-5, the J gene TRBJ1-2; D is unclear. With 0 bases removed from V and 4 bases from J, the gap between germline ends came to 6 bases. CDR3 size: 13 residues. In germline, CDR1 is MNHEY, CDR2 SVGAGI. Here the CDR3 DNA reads TGTGCCAGCAGTTACTCGAGAGTCTATGGCTACACCTTC. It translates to CASSYSRVYGYTF.

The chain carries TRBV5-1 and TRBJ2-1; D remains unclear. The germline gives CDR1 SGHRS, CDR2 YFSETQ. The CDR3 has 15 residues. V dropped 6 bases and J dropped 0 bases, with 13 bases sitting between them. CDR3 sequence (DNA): TGCGCCAGCAAAGAGTACCCCGCCTCCTACAATGAGCAGTTCTTC. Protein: CASKEYPASYNEQFF.

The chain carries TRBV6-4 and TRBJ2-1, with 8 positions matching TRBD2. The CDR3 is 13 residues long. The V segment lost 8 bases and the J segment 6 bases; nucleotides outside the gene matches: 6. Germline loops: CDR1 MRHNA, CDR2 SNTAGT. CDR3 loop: CASARGGSNEQFF. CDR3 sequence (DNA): TGTGCCAGCGCCCGGGGGGGAAGCAATGAGCAGTTCTTC.

In nucleotides, the CDR3 is TGCGCCAGCAGCTCTCTATCTGGGGCCAACGTCCTGACTTTC. Translated: CASSSLSGANVLTF. The chain combines TRBV10-2 with TRBJ2-6, with unresolved D. V shed 6 bases and J shed 1 base, with 7 bases lying between them. CDR3 length: 14 residues. Germline CDR1 is WSHSY and CDR2 is SAAADI.

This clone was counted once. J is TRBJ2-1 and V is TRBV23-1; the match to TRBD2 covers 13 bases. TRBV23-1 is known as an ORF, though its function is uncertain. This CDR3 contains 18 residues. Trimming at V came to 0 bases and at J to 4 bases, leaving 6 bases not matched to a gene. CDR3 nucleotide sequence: TGCGCCAGCAGTCAATCTATACTAGCGGGAGGGCCATACAATGAGCAGTTCTTC. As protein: CASSQSILAGGPYNEQFF.

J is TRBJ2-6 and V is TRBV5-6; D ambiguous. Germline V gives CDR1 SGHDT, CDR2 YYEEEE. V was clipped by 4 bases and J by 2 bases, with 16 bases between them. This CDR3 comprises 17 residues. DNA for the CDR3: TGTGCCAGCAGCCTCTATGATTTGGTCGCTGGGGCCAACGTCCTGACTTTC. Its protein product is CASSLYDLVAGANVLTF.

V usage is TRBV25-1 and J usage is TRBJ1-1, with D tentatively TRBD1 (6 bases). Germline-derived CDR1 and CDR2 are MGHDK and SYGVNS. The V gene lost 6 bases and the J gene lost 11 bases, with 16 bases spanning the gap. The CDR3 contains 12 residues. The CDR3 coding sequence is TGTGCCAGCAGACAAACAACAGGGCTGGCTTTCTTT. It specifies CASRQTTGLAFF.

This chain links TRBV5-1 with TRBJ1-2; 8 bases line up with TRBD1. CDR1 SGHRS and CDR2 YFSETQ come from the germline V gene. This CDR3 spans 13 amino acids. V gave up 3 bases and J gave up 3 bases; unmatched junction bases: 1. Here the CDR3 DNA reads TGCGCCAGCAGCTCGACAGGGGACTATGGCTACACCTTC. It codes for CASSSTGDYGYTF. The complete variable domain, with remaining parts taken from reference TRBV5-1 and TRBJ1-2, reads KAGVTQTPRYLIKTRGQQVTLSCSPISGHRSVSWYQQTPGQGLQFLFEYFSETQRNKGNFPGRFSGRQFSNSRSEMNVSTLELGDSALYLCASSSTGDYGYTFGSGTRLTVV.

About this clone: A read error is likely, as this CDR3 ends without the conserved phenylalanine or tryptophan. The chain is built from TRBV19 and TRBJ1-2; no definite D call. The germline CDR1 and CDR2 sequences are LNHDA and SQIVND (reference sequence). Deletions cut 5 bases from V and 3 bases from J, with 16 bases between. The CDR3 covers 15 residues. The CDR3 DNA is TGTGCCAGTAGTTCCCCTAGGGAGGGCGACTATGGCTACACCCTC. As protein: CASSSPREGDYGYTL.

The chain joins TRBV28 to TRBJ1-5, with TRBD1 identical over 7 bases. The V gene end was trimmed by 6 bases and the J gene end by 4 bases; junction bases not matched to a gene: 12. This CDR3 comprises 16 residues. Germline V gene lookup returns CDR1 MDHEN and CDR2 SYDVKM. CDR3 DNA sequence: TGTGCCAGCAGATCGGGGGACAGCGGGAGGAATCAGCCCCAGCATTTT. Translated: CASRSGDSGRNQPQHF.

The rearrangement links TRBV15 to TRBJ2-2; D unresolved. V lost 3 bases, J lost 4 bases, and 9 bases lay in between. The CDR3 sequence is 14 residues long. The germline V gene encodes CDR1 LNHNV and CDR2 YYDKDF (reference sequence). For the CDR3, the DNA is TGTGCCACCAGCAGGGTCGGTATCACCGGGGAGCTGTTTTTT. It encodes CATSRVGITGELFF.